This section outlines one TCR beta chain sequence together with its context. The antigen remains undetermined. The record originates from a study of T-cell reconstitution after alpha-beta-depleted transplantation in children. Points from the study as a whole: Several hundred graft clones that had expanded were reportedly the source of alpha-beta T cells about two months after transplant. By one year post-transplant, T-cell counts and diversity largely arose from T cells that were newly produced. Surviving thymic progenitors and recipient T cells were the source of high TCRbeta diversity at day 60 in some patients.

TCRbeta library construction was performed incorporating unique molecular identifiers. TCRdb re-derived calls from the PCR reads in MiXCR, one entry per CDR3 protein. There are a few hundred thousand distinct CDR3 sequences in the sample; under 30% occur only once, and 4.8% lies in the top ten. This specimen consisted of PBMCs, mostly from graft donor cells, obtained 360 days after TCRalphabeta/CD19-depleted stem cell transplant. The receptor was derived from a female patient aged 2-9 years who had a stem cell transplant for congenital amegakaryocytic thrombocytopenia, so the T cells may come from the graft donor.

The CDR3 here is CASRNAPGTGNTEAFF. The CDR3 DNA follows: TGTGCCAGCAGAAACGCCCCAGGGACAGGGAACACTGAAGCTTTCTTT. The chain carries TRBV7-9 and TRBJ1-1; 8 bases are a match to TRBD1. Germline V gene lookup returns CDR1 SEHNR and CDR2 FQNEAQ (reference sequence). The CDR3 consists of 16 residues. The V gene end was trimmed by 6 bases and the J gene end by 1 base; junction bases not matched to a gene: 10.